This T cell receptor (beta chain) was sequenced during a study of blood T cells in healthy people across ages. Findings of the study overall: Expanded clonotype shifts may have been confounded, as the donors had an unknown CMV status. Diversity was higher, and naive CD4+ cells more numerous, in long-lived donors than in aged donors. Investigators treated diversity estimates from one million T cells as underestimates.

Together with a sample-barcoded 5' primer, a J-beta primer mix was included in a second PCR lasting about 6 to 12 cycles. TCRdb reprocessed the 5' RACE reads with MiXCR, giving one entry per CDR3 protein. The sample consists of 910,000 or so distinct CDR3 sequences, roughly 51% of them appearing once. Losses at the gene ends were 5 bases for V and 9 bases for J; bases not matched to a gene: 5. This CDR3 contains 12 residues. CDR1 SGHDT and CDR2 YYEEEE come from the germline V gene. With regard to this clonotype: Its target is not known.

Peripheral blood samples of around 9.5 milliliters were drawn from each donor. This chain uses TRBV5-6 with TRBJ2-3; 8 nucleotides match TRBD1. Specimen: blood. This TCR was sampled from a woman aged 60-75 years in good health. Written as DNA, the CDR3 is TGTGCCAGCAGTAGGAGACAGGGGACGCAGTATTTT. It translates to CASSRRQGTQYF.